The entry below gives a single TCR beta chain sequence along with its context. The clone's antigen remains unknown. There are no base qualities to consult, and no much larger clone falls within one base. This sample is drawn from a study of OX40 agonist ivuxolimab in advanced cancers. Notes on the research overall: Ivuxolimab was an agonistic, fully human IgG2 monoclonal antibody directed against OX40 (CD134), a costimulatory receptor. Of the approximately 53 patients in dose escalation, about 19 had hepatocellular carcinoma, roughly 15 had melanoma, 9 had renal cell carcinoma and 9 had head and neck cancer. Patients were allowed to have had prior anti-PD-1, anti-PD-L1 or anti-CTLA-4 therapy, and 30% to 40% of the dose-escalation patients had previously received checkpoint inhibitors. Peripheral TCRbeta sequencing was intended to test whether TCR sequence diversity was altered and clonal T-cell expansion was caused by ivuxolimab. In the dose-escalation cohort, around 80% of patients were male, and the mean age was roughly 60 years with a range of about 20 to 80. The paper reports the monotherapy dose-escalation portion (N of about 54 patients) of the phase I ivuxolimab trial. Intravenous ivuxolimab was administered to patients every 2 weeks at six dose levels: 0.01, 0.1, 0.3, 1.5, 3 and 10 mg/kg. Partial responses were achieved by three dose-escalation patients, of whom one had hepatocellular carcinoma and two had cutaneous melanoma.

Overall study outcomes, separate from this receptor: After ivuxolimab, expanded clones were on average more numerous among CD8+ T cells than among CD4+ T cells. In the 0.1-3.0 mg/kg groups, partial responders had among the lowest normalized peripheral clonal expansion, particularly in CD8+ T cells. Low levels of normalized T-cell clonal expansion were also seen in some patients who did not respond. At doses of 0.1 to 3.0 mg/kg, clonal expansion of both CD4+ and CD8+ blood T cells was observed from baseline to week 6. The antigen specificity of the peripheral T cells that underwent clonal expansion was not determined.

Inclusive of the bounding cysteine and phenylalanine, the CDR3 is 13 residues long. Of the read, only the CDR3 DNA is kept; its 39 bases are in frame from base 1. Trimming accounts for 6 bases at V and 4 bases at J, while the number of junction bases matched to no gene is 4. The germline V gene gives CDR1 as MRHNA and CDR2 as SNTAGT. The trial excluded patients who had a history of autoimmune disease or were on systemic immunosuppression. Peripheral blood for TCR sequencing was collected from all dose cohorts at baseline, on cycle 4 day 1, and on cycle 7 day 1. The samples were taken from a phase I, first-in-human, multicenter, open-label dose-escalation trial of ivuxolimab. Adults with locally advanced or metastatic melanoma, renal cell carcinoma, hepatocellular carcinoma or head and neck squamous cell carcinoma were enrolled in the trial. Before TCR sequencing, CD4+ T cells and CD8+ T cells from peripheral blood were sorted into separate populations.

For sequencing of the TCRbeta CDR3 region, genomic DNA was extracted from the sorted cells. TCRbeta CDR3 regions were sequenced using the immunoSEQ Assay. Here the immuneACCESS table is served through TCRdb, limited to in-frame sequences with V and J called. Missing clones are a known gap in these copies; in checked studies unresolved V genes cover under half, and the rest lacks a known reason. The sample table lists under 20,000 clones, approximately 80% of them with a count of one. Around 3.1% of the sample belongs to the ten largest clones. The material sequenced was CD4+ or CD8+ T cells sorted from blood, taken in a trial of the OX40 agonist ivuxolimab. The chain uses TRBV6-4 and TRBJ1-1; TRBD1 matches 8 bases in the middle. The TCR was taken from an adult with an advanced solid tumor such as melanoma, head and neck, liver or kidney cancer. The nucleotides are TGTGCCAGCAGGGCTACAGGGGGCACTGAAGCTTTCTTT. Its amino acids are CASRATGGTEAFF.